Following are 3 T cell receptor beta chains from one sample sequenced in a study of blood T cell repertoires in COVID-19. The table came from immunoSEQ multiplex PCR; TCRdb's copy has only in-frame clones and leaves some out. Among under 140,000 clones listed, roughly 91% were seen once. Sequenced material: peripheral blood. These receptors all stem from a woman in her 50s with acute or convalescent COVID-19.

The chain employs TRBV20-1 and TRBJ2-7; D gene unclear. This CDR3 is 11 amino acids long. V was cut by 6 bases and J by 3 bases, with 9 bases left in between. Germline V gene lookup returns CDR1 DFQATT and CDR2 SNEGSKA (reference sequence). CDR3 nucleotides: TGCAGTGCCTTTGCGAACTACGAGCAGTACTTC. Protein: CSAFANYEQYF.

The chain is built from TRBV3-1 (or the pseudogene TRBV3-2) and TRBJ1-4, with 8 bases fitting TRBD1. The CDR3 contains 14 residues. Germline CDR1 LGHDT, CDR2 YNNKEL (reference sequence). Trimming cost V 4 bases and J 6 bases; bases outside gene matches: 4. CDR3 amino acids: CASSRMTGDEKLFF. CDR3 bases: TGTGCCAGCAGCCGAATGACAGGGGATGAAAAACTGTTTTTT.

The chain uses TRBV28 and TRBJ2-7; TRBD1 aligns across 8 bases. This CDR3 is 13 amino acids long. CDR1 MDHEN and CDR2 SYDVKM come from the germline V gene. Trimming removed 10 bases from V and 3 bases from J; junction bases left unmatched: 8. This CDR3 is CATVDRAVYEQYF. In DNA form, the CDR3 reads TGTGCCACCGTGGACAGGGCGGTCTACGAGCAGTACTTC. Variable domain in full (rest from reference TRBV28 and TRBJ2-7): DVKVTQSSRYLVKRTGEKVFLECVQDMDHENMFWYRQDPGLGLRLIYFSYDVKMKEKGDIPEGYSVSREKKERFSLILESASTNQTSMYLCATVDRAVYEQYFGPGTRLTVT.